The rows below give T cell receptor beta chains drawn from one sample of a study of blood T cell repertoires in COVID-19. Profiled with immunoSEQ multiplex PCR; TCRdb holds only in-frame clones, not every one. The sample lists roughly 330,000 clones; 86% were seen once. The sequenced sample was peripheral blood. These receptors were taken from a woman between 45 and 65 years old with acute or convalescent COVID-19. Each CDR3 is given with its conserved first and last residue. Fields, in order: J gene, D gene, clone size, V gene, CDR3 DNA, CDR3 protein. D genes are given only for firm matches. Size is omitted from some rows. Given values are once, few, many or a class for expanded clones.

TRBJ2-7 | TRBD1 | - | TRBV10-3 | TGTGCCATTAAACAGGGGCGCACCTACGAGCAGTACTTC | CAIKQGRTYEQYF
TRBJ2-1 | - | - | TRBV4-1 | TGCGCCAGCAGCCAAGGTGAGACTGCTACCAATGAGCAGTTCTTC | CASSQGETATNEQFF
TRBJ2-1 | - | - | TRBV7-9 | TGTGCCAGCAGCCCCCCTCTTCCACTTAACAATGAGCAGTTCTTC | CASSPPLPLNNEQFF
TRBJ2-7 | TRBD1 | - | TRBV23-1 | TGCGCCAGCAGTCCTTGGGACAGGGGTTCCGAGCAGTACTTC | CASSPWDRGSEQYF
TRBJ1-5 | TRBD1 | few | TRBV28 | TGTGCCAGCAGTTTGGACAGGGGTGTAGGCAATCAGCCCCAGCATTTT | CASSLDRGVGNQPQHF
TRBJ2-1 | - | - | TRBV5-1 | TGCGCCAGCAGCTCGATTACAGGGAAAGGAAATGAGCAGTTCTTC | CASSSITGKGNEQFF
TRBJ1-5 | TRBD1 | - | TRBV12-3/TRBV12-4 | TGTGCCAGCCGCTCGCAGGGGGATCAGCCCCAGCATTTT | CASRSQGDQPQHF
TRBJ1-6 | TRBD1 | - | TRBV5-5 | TGTGCCAGCGCCCCGACAGGGGGCTTATATAATTCACCCCTCCACTTT | CASAPTGGLYNSPLHF
TRBJ2-3 | - | - | TRBV5-1 | TGCGCCAGCAGCTTGAACGGGAAAACTAGCACAGATACGCAGTATTTT | CASSLNGKTSTDTQYF
TRBJ2-7 | TRBD2 | - | TRBV29-1 | TGCAGCGTCTGGGCTAGCGGAGTTTACGAGCAGTACTTC | CSVWASGVYEQYF
TRBJ1-5 | - | - | TRBV2 | TGTGCCAGCAGCGGGGAAGGCGATCAGCCCCAGCATTTT | CASSGEGDQPQHF
TRBJ2-1 | TRBD2 | - | TRBV4-1 | TGCGCCAGCAGCCAAGGATATAGCGGGAGGTACAATGAGCAGTTCTTC | CASSQGYSGRYNEQFF
TRBJ1-5 | - | - | TRBV27 | TGTGCCAGCAGTGGTGGTGGGAGGGGCAATCAGCCCCAGCATTTT | CASSGGGRGNQPQHF
TRBJ1-1 | - | - | TRBV28 | TGTGCCGTCCTGAGGGCGCCCTCGAACACTGAAGCTTTCTTT | CAVLRAPSNTEAFF
TRBJ2-6 | - | - | TRBV11-2 | TGTGCCAGCAGCGCAACACACGGGGCCAACGTCCTGACTTTC | CASSATHGANVLTF
TRBJ2-7 | TRBD1 | - | TRBV2 | TGTGCCAGCAGAACAGGGGGCCACCCACTCGACGAGCAGTACTTC | CASRTGGHPLDEQYF
TRBJ2-5 | TRBD2 | few | TRBV9 | TGTGCCAGCAGCACCCTAGCGGGAGGGAACCAAGAGACCCAGTACTTC | CASSTLAGGNQETQYF
TRBJ1-1 | TRBD1 | - | TRBV18 | TGTGCCAGCTCACCACCTACAGGGGCTACGAACACTGAAGCTTTCTTT | CASSPPTGATNTEAFF
TRBJ2-5 | - | - | TRBV27 | TGTGCCAGCAGCCTAAGGGGGGGTCTGGGGCGGGACGATCACTTC | CASSLRGGLGRDDHF
TRBJ2-7 | - | - | TRBV3-1/TRBV3-2 | TGTGCCAGCAGCCCAGGGGCAGGGGTGTTCTACGAGCAGTACTTC | CASSPGAGVFYEQYF
TRBJ1-5 | TRBD1 | many | TRBV6-6 | TGTGCCAGCAGTATGGACAGGGTGGTTCATTTT | CASSMDRVVHF
TRBJ1-4 | TRBD1 | - | TRBV5-1 | TGCGCCAGCAGCTTACTGGGACAGATTAATGAAAAACTGTTTTTT | CASSLLGQINEKLFF
TRBJ1-3 | TRBD1 | - | TRBV6-1 | TGTGCCAGCAGTGGAGACCGGGACAGGGTAAACTCTGGAAACACCATATATTTT | CASSGDRDRVNSGNTIYF
TRBJ2-7 | - | - | TRBV6-5 | TGTGCCAGCAGCCCCGGAACGTGGGAGAACGAGCAGTACTTC | CASSPGTWENEQYF
TRBJ2-1 | - | - | TRBV7-9 | TGTGCCAGCAGCTTTACAGGTGGCTACAATGAGCAGTTCTTC | CASSFTGGYNEQFF
TRBJ2-7 | TRBD2 | - | TRBV28 | TGTGCCAGCAGTTCCACGTATAGCGGGAGAGGCTCCTACGAGCAGTACTTC | CASSSTYSGRGSYEQYF
TRBJ1-3 | - | - | TRBV28 | TGTGCCAGCAGTTTGCCGGCTGGAAACACCATATATTTT | CASSLPAGNTIYF
TRBJ2-3 | TRBD1 | - | TRBV10-3 | TGTGCCATCAGCTCGACGGGACAGGGCACAGATACGCAGTATTTT | CAISSTGQGTDTQYF
TRBJ1-2 | - | - | TRBV28 | TGTGCCAGCAGTTTATCGGGTACAGGGAGCGGCGGCTACACCTTC | CASSLSGTGSGGYTF
TRBJ2-3 | TRBD2 | - | TRBV5-1 | TGCGCCAGCAGCTGGAGCGGGAGGGCGAGCACAGATACGCAGTATTTT | CASSWSGRASTDTQYF
TRBJ2-3 | TRBD2 | - | TRBV7-2 | TGTGCCAGCAGCTTAGTTAGCGGGAGGGCCGGATTAGATACGCAGTATTTT | CASSLVSGRAGLDTQYF
TRBJ2-1 | - | - | TRBV11-3 | TGTGCCAGCAGCTCGATCCGGGATGAGCAGTTCTTC | CASSSIRDEQFF
TRBJ1-2 | TRBD1 | - | TRBV6-2/TRBV6-3 | TGTGCCAGCAGTTACCGGGATACAGGGGTGTATGGCTACACCTTC | CASSYRDTGVYGYTF
TRBJ2-1 | TRBD2 | - | TRBV11-2 | TGTGCCAGCAGCTGGTATCGGGAGGGCCCTGAGCAGTTCTTC | CASSWYREGPEQFF
TRBJ2-1 | - | - | TRBV6-2/TRBV6-3 | TGTGCCAGCAGTTTGGGCCCCTATTTAGCGGAGTCCTACAATGAGCAGTTCTTC | CASSLGPYLAESYNEQFF
TRBJ2-1 | TRBD1 | - | TRBV7-6 | TGTGCCAGCAGCTTCTCACAGGGGGTATTCAATGAGCAGTTCTTC | CASSFSQGVFNEQFF
TRBJ1-1 | - | - | TRBV2 | TGTGCCAGCAGTGAAAGGGGAAGAAGCACTGAAGCTTTCTTT | CASSERGRSTEAFF
TRBJ2-6 | - | once | TRBV3-1/TRBV3-2 | TGTGCCAGCAGCCAAGTAAGGGGACACCCCGGCGCCGGGGCCAACGTCCTGACTTTC | CASSQVRGHPGAGANVLTF
TRBJ1-1 | - | - | TRBV28 | TGTGCCAGCAACCTCGGACTGGCGAACACTGAAGCTTTCTTT | CASNLGLANTEAFF
TRBJ1-1 | - | - | TRBV7-2 | TGTGCCAGCAGCTTAGATCGCGGGGACACTGAAGCTTTCTTT | CASSLDRGDTEAFF
TRBJ1-1 | - | - | TRBV27 | TGTGCCAGCAGTTTACGGGGACGGGAGACGGACACTGAAGCTTTCTTT | CASSLRGRETDTEAFF
TRBJ2-2 | - | - | TRBV5-4 | TGTGCCAGCAGCCCAGTTGAGAACACCGGGGAGCTGTTTTTT | CASSPVENTGELFF
TRBJ1-1 | TRBD1 | - | TRBV6-5 | TGTGCCAGCAGTTGGGGACAGGGAGGTATCACTGAAGCTTTCTTT | CASSWGQGGITEAFF
TRBJ1-2 | TRBD1 | once | TRBV28 | TGTGCCAGCAGTATGACAGGGGTACGCTATGGCTACACCTTC | CASSMTGVRYGYTF
TRBJ2-1 | TRBD2 | - | TRBV24-1 | TGTGCCACCAGGCCAGGGTCGGGACTAGCGGGTATTAATGAGCAGTTCTTC | CATRPGSGLAGINEQFF
TRBJ2-1 | - | - | TRBV10-1 | TGCGCCAGCAGGAAACTAGACACTGAGCAGTTCTTC | CASRKLDTEQFF
TRBJ2-7 | TRBD2 | - | TRBV5-1 | TGCGCCAGCAGCTCAGATGGACTAGCCACCTACGAGCAGTACTTC | CASSSDGLATYEQYF
TRBJ2-7 | - | - | TRBV7-9 | TGTGCCAGCAGCTTAGTTTCGGGGGAGCAGTACTTC | CASSLVSGEQYF
TRBJ2-1 | TRBD1 | - | TRBV27 | TGTGCCAGCAGGTCCGACAGGGCCAATGAGCAGTTCTTC | CASRSDRANEQFF
TRBJ1-6 | - | - | TRBV2 | TGTGCCAGCACGGGTAAATCCAGCTCCTATAATTCACCCCTCCACTTT | CASTGKSSSYNSPLHF